This T cell receptor (beta chain) was sequenced during a study of response to subunit inactivated influenza vaccine. This clonotype was counted only a few times. One entry per CDR3 protein, called by TCRdb with MiXCR from the RT-PCR reads. Found here are hundreds of thousands of distinct CDR3 sequences, 15% to 18% of them singletons; the top ten hold roughly 10%. CDR3 length: 15 residues. Germline CDR1 and CDR2: SGHTA and FQGNSA. Trimming removed 2 bases at V and 3 bases at J, with 10 bases between. The rearrangement links TRBV7-2 to TRBJ2-2; D is tentatively TRBD1 or TRBD2 (5 bases each). Sample: PBMCs from blood, taken 11 to 12 days after vaccination. The source of this sequence is a man aged 45 to 65 who received an inactivated influenza vaccine. The CDR3 coding sequence is TGTGCCAGCAGCTTAAGGCAGGGAGACACCGGGGAGCTGTTTTTT. Its protein product is CASSLRQGDTGELFF.